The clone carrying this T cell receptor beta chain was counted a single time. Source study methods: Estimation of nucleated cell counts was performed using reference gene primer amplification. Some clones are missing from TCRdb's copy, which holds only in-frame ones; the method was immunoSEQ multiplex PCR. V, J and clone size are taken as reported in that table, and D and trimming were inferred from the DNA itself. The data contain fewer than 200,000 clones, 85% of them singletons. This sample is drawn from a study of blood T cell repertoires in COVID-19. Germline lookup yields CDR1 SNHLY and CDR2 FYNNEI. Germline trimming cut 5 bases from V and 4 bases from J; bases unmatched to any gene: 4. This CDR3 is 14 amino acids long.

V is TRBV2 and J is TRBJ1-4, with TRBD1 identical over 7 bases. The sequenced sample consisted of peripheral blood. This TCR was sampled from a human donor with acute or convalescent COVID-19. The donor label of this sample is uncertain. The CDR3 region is CASSRDRSNEKLFF. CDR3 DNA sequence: TGTGCCAGCAGTCGGGACAGAAGTAATGAAAAACTGTTTTTT.